These 26 T cell receptor beta chains originate from one sample sequenced in a study of blood T cell repertoires in COVID-19. Profiled with immunoSEQ multiplex PCR; TCRdb holds only in-frame clones, not every one. The sample contains around 220,000 clones, over 75% of which appear only once. The sample comprised peripheral blood. These receptor sequences come from a man in his forties with active or convalescent COVID-19.

This clone has just a few counts. The chain couples TRBV6-2 or TRBV6-3 to TRBJ1-2; D possibly corresponds to TRBD1 (6 bases). There are 13 residues in the CDR3. The V end lost 5 bases, the J end lost 2 bases, and 9 bases lay between the germline ends. Germline assignment: CDR1 MNHEY and CDR2 SVGEGT. The CDR3 nucleotides read TGTGCCAGCAGTCACAGGGAGAACTATGGCTACACCTTC. Amino acids: CASSHRENYGYTF.

DNA of the CDR3: TGTGCCACCAGTGATTTGGGAACTAGCGGGACAGATACGCAGTATTTT. Amino acid sequence: CATSDLGTSGTDTQYF. This chain uses TRBV24-1 with TRBJ2-3, with TRBD2 matching over 9 bases. CDR1 is KGHDR and CDR2 is SFDVKD in the germline V gene. V trimming: 0 bases; J trimming: 3 bases; junction bases outside the gene matches: 3. The CDR3 is made up of 16 amino acids.

This clone was counted once. The chain couples TRBV24-1 to TRBJ2-5; TRBD1 might be the D (5 bases). The CDR3 spans 12 residues. CDR1 and CDR2 (germline): KGHDR, SFDVKD. V was cut by 4 bases and J by 7 bases, with 9 bases left in between. The CDR3 spells CATSETDRTQYF. The CDR3 region has the DNA TGTGCCACCAGTGAAACAGACAGGACCCAGTACTTC.

Here the CDR3 DNA reads TGTGCCAGCAGCCAACCCCGGGGACAGCCGGGTGGGGAGCTGTTTTTT. This sequence encodes CASSQPRGQPGGELFF. This chain links TRBV3-1 (or the pseudogene TRBV3-2) with TRBJ2-2; 7 nucleotides align to TRBD1. The J segment lost 8 bases and the V segment lost 2 bases, leaving 11 bases of the junction unmatched. There are 16 residues in the CDR3. CDR1 and CDR2 from the germline V gene are LGHDT and YNNKEL (reference sequence).

This chain links TRBV2 with TRBJ2-3; D not certain. The CDR3 extends over 14 amino acids. Looked up from germline, CDR1 is SNHLY and CDR2 is FYNNEI. V gave up 6 bases and J gave up 3 bases, with 13 bases separating them. CDR3 protein: CASSDITGTDTQYF. The CDR3 nucleotides are TGTGCCAGCAGCGATATTACCGGGACAGATACGCAGTATTTT. The whole variable domain, remainder taken from reference TRBV2 and TRBJ2-3, is EPEVTQTPSHQVTQMGQEVILRCVPISNHLYFYWYRQILGQKVEFLVSFYNNEISEKSEIFDDQFSVERPDGSNFTLKIRSTKLEDSAMYFCASSDITGTDTQYFGPGTRLTVL.

The chain couples TRBV5-1 to TRBJ1-4; maybe TRBD1 (6 bases). The CDR3 length is 17 residues. In germline, CDR1 is SGHRS, CDR2 YFSETQ. V dropped 4 bases and J dropped 0 bases, with 16 bases sitting between them. In DNA form, the CDR3 reads TGCGCCAGCAGCCTCGACAGGCCATATTCAACTAATGAAAAACTGTTTTTT. It is translated as CASSLDRPYSTNEKLFF.

This clone showed up just a few times. V is TRBV30 and J is TRBJ1-2; 9 positions agree with TRBD1. V shed 0 bases, J shed 3 bases, and the junction held 17 bases outside the gene matches. CDR3 size: 19 residues. CDR1 and CDR2 (germline): GTSNPN, SVGIG (reference sequence). Written as DNA, the CDR3 is TGTGCCTGGAGTGTAACGGGGGGGGGACAGGGTAGAGCGGACTATGGCTACACCTTC. Its translation is CAWSVTGGGQGRADYGYTF.

A single count supports this clone. The rearrangement links TRBV11-2 to TRBJ1-1; a weak D match, TRBD1 (6 bases). The CDR3 runs 17 residues. V was shortened by 4 bases and J by 0 bases, with 18 bases between the two germline ends. CDR1 SGHAT and CDR2 FQNNGV come from the germline V gene. CDR3 DNA sequence: TGTGCCAGCAGCTCCTCTAAGCCCAGGGGAGTGAACACTGAAGCTTTCTTT. This translates into CASSSSKPRGVNTEAFF. Based on the CDR3 plus reference TRBV11-2 and TRBJ1-1, the full variable domain is EAGVAQSPRYKIIEKRQSVAFWCNPISGHATLYWYQQILGQGPKLLIQFQNNGVVDDSQLPKDRFSAERLKGVDSTLKIQPAKLEDSAVYLCASSSSKPRGVNTEAFFGQGTRLTVV.

The rearrangement joins TRBV28 to TRBJ1-4, with D hard to call. Germline CDR1 MDHEN, CDR2 SYDVKM. This CDR3 region has 16 residues. With 5 bases removed from V and 7 bases from J, the gap between germline ends came to 20 bases. The CDR3 sequence: CASSRGPLEIIEKLFF. The CDR3 DNA reads TGTGCCAGCAGTCGCGGCCCTCTCGAGATAATTGAAAAACTGTTTTTT.

V and J are TRBV6-2 or TRBV6-3 and TRBJ1-1; D not certain. V lost 2 bases, J lost 3 bases, and 4 bases lay in between. The CDR3 totals 12 residues. The germline V gene encodes CDR1 MNHEY and CDR2 SVGEGT. This chain's CDR3 is CASSYPDTEAFF. The CDR3 DNA sequence: TGTGCCAGCAGTTACCCGGACACTGAAGCTTTCTTT.

The chain uses TRBV12-5 and TRBJ1-4; a weak D match, TRBD1 (6 bases). The CDR3 consists of 15 residues. V lost 5 bases and J 6 bases, leaving 16 bases between the germline ends. Germline-derived CDR1 and CDR2 are LGHNT and FRNRAP. The CDR3: CASGVTLSGDEKLFF. CDR3 nucleotides: TGTGCTAGTGGTGTAACCCTCTCAGGGGATGAAAAACTGTTTTTT.

The J gene is TRBJ1-1, the V gene TRBV5-1, with D hard to call. Germline CDR1 reads SGHRS; CDR2 reads YFSETQ. CDR3 length: 14 residues. V was pared by 2 bases and J by 4 bases, with 12 bases between. The CDR3 nucleotides read TGCGCCAGCAGCTTACCGTTGGAGAGCACTGAAGCTTTCTTT. Translating it yields CASSLPLESTEAFF.

The rearrangement joins TRBV9 to TRBJ1-2; TRBD1 agrees at 7 bases. CDR3 length: 14 amino acids. CDR1 and CDR2 (germline): SGDLS, YYNGEE. The J segment lost 3 bases and the V segment lost 6 bases, leaving 8 bases of the junction unmatched. This CDR3 reads CASTPDRSHYGYTF. The CDR3 DNA follows: TGTGCCAGCACCCCGGACAGGTCGCACTATGGCTACACCTTC.

The genes are TRBV27 and TRBJ2-7; possible D gene TRBD2, 5 bases. Germline assignment: CDR1 MNHEY and CDR2 SMNVEV (reference sequence). The ends were cut back, 5 bases at V and 3 bases at J, with 14 bases in the middle. The CDR3 totals 14 residues. CDR3 protein: CASSPRGRNYEQYF. The CDR3 DNA follows: TGTGCCAGCAGTCCCAGAGGGCGGAACTACGAGCAGTACTTC.

The chain carries TRBV28 and TRBJ2-5; perhaps TRBD2 as D (6 bases). The CDR3 has 15 amino acids. The V end was cut by 5 bases, the J end by 1 base, with 14 bases between. Germline V CDR1 and CDR2: MDHEN, SYDVKM. DNA of the CDR3: TGTGCCAGCAGTGAACCGGGACTGACCCAAGAGACCCAGTACTTC. It yields the protein CASSEPGLTQETQYF.

This chain joins TRBV19 and TRBJ1-3, with D tentatively TRBD1 (5 bases). CDR1 and CDR2 (germline): LNHDA, SQIVND (reference sequence). The CDR3 extends over 14 amino acids. The V end was cut by 5 bases, the J end by 1 base, with 9 bases between. CDR3 sequence (DNA): TGTGCCAGTAGTCTTGGGGGGTCTGGAAACACCATATATTTT. It encodes CASSLGGSGNTIYF.

This chain uses TRBV4-2 with TRBJ2-7, with D tentatively TRBD2 (6 bases). The CDR3 consists of 16 residues. V dropped 4 bases and J dropped 3 bases, with 19 bases sitting between them. Germline V CDR1 and CDR2: LGHNA, YNFKEQ. The DNA of the CDR3 is TGTGCCAGCAGCCCGGAGGGAAAGGACACCCTCTACGAGCAGTACTTC. Its translation: CASSPEGKDTLYEQYF.

V and J are TRBV5-1 and TRBJ1-1; TRBD1 aligns across 7 bases. CDR1 and CDR2 (germline): SGHRS, YFSETQ. V lost 0 bases, J lost 4 bases, and 3 bases stayed unmatched. The CDR3 runs 14 residues. CDR3 in amino acids: CASSLGAGGTEAFF. Here the CDR3 DNA reads TGCGCCAGCAGCTTGGGGGCAGGGGGCACTGAAGCTTTCTTT.

This clone was seen more than once but under ten times. This chain uses TRBV2 with TRBJ1-2; no reliable D call. This CDR3 is 12 amino acids long. V was trimmed by 4 bases and J by 3 bases, leaving 6 bases between them. Germline V gene data show CDR1 as SNHLY and CDR2 as FYNNEI. CDR3 residues: CASSGSHYGYTF. The CDR3 region has the DNA TGTGCCAGCAGTGGGAGTCACTATGGCTACACCTTC.

V gene TRBV21-1 combines with J gene TRBJ1-5; TRBD1 reflects the table's D call only, with no check against the DNA. TRBV21-1 is termed a pseudogene. The CDR3 contains 12 residues. The CDR3 here is CAVHRVGQPQHF. Written as DNA, the CDR3 is TGTGCCGTTCACAGGGTAGGCCAGCCCCAGCATTTT.

This chain joins TRBV25-1 and TRBJ2-7, with D possibly being TRBD2 (5 bases). Per germline, CDR1 MGHDK and CDR2 SYGVNS. The CDR3 totals 14 residues. The V gene lost 4 bases and the J gene lost 2 bases, with 12 bases spanning the gap. CDR3 in DNA: TGTGCCAGCAGTGGACAACTAGTAGCCTACGAGCAGTACTTC. Residues: CASSGQLVAYEQYF.

In DNA, the CDR3 is TGTGCCAGCAGCTTTATTCAGGGGGACTATGGCTACACCTTC. Translating gives CASSFIQGDYGYTF. V is TRBV5-6 and J is TRBJ1-2; 7 bases align to TRBD1. CDR3 length: 14 amino acids. V gave up 2 bases and J gave up 3 bases; unmatched junction bases: 4. CDR1 and CDR2 from the germline V gene are SGHDT and YYEEEE.

Here the CDR3 reads CASSQGVRGFGYGYTF. The CDR3 DNA follows: TGTGCCAGCAGCCAAGGTGTACGGGGGTTTGGCTATGGCTACACCTTC. The rearrangement uses TRBV3-1 (or the pseudogene TRBV3-2) and TRBJ1-2, with a possible D match to TRBD1 (5 bases). The CDR3 spans 16 residues. Trimming removed 1 base at V and 4 bases at J, with 16 bases between. Germline V gives CDR1 LGHDT, CDR2 YNNKEL (reference sequence).

The J gene is TRBJ1-4, the V gene TRBV2; D uncertain. The CDR3 runs 15 residues. Germline V gene sequence: CDR1 SNHLY, CDR2 FYNNEI. Trimming took 4 bases from V and 0 from J, leaving 9 bases between them. CDR3 nucleotides: TGTGCCAGCAGTGTCGGGGTCGCAACTAATGAAAAACTGTTTTTT. Protein product: CASSVGVATNEKLFF.

The CDR3 nucleotides read TGTGCCAGTAGTGCCTGGGACACGGCGAACACTGAAGCTTTCTTT. Protein product: CASSAWDTANTEAFF. This chain links TRBV19 with TRBJ1-1; a possible D gene is TRBD1 (6 bases). This CDR3 is built from 15 residues. V lost 5 bases to trimming and J lost 1 base, with 14 bases between them. Per the germline V gene, CDR1 is LNHDA and CDR2 is SQIVND (reference sequence).

The chain links TRBV9 to TRBJ1-5; possible D gene TRBD1, 5 bases. V lost 1 base to trimming and J lost 3 bases, with 11 bases between them. This CDR3 region has 15 residues. CDR1 and CDR2 (germline): SGDLS, YYNGEE. CDR3 nucleotides: TGTGCCAGCAGCGTAACCCCCAGGGACAATCAGCCCCAGCATTTT. Translation: CASSVTPRDNQPQHF.